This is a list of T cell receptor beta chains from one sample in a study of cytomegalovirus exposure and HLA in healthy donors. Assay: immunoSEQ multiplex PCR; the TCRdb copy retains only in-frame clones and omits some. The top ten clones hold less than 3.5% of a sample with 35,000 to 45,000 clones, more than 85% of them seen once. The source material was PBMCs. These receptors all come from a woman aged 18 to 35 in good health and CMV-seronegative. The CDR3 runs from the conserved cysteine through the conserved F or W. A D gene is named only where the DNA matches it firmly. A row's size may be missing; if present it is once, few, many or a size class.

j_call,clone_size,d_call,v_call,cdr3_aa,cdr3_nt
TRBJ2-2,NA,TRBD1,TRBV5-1,CASSLVGTGSVGELFF,TGCGCCAGCAGCTTGGTGGGGACAGGGTCGGTCGGGGAGCTGTTTTTT
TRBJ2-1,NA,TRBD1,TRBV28,CASTASTGGNEQFF,TGTGCCAGCACCGCATCGACAGGGGGGAATGAGCAGTTCTTC
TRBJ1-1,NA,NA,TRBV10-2,CASILLENTEAFF,TGCGCCAGCATCCTTCTAGAGAACACTGAAGCTTTCTTT
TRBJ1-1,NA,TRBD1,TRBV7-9,CASTPLSTGVRFTEAFF,TGTGCCAGCACCCCACTATCGACAGGGGTCCGATTCACTGAAGCTTTCTTT
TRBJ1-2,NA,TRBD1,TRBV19,CASTRDSAQQIYGYTF,TGTGCCAGTACCCGGGACAGCGCCCAACAAATCTATGGCTACACCTTC
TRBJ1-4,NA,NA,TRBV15,CATSREVRGGNEKLFF,TGTGCCACCAGCAGAGAGGTCCGGGGGGGGAATGAAAAACTGTTTTTT
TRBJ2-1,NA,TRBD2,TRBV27,CASSPPSGSSYNEQFF,TGTGCCAGCAGTCCCCCTAGCGGGAGCTCCTACAATGAGCAGTTCTTC
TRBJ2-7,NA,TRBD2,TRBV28,CATYLGLAGASYEQYF,TGTGCCACCTACCTTGGACTAGCGGGAGCCTCCTACGAGCAGTACTTC
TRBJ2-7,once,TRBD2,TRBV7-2,CASSFGTSGYYEQYF,TGTGCCAGCAGCTTCGGGACTAGCGGATATTACGAGCAGTACTTC
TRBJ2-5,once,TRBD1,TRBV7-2,CASSWTGGETQYF,TGTGCCAGCAGCTGGACAGGGGGAGAGACCCAGTACTTC
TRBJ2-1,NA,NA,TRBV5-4,CASSLSGGRTYNEQFF,TGTGCCAGCAGCTTGTCCGGGGGTCGGACCTACAATGAGCAGTTCTTC
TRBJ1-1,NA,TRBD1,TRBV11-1,CASGWTGKNTEAFF,TGTGCCAGCGGCTGGACAGGGAAGAACACTGAAGCTTTCTTT
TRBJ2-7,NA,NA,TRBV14,CASSQVGGFKQYF,TGTGCCAGCAGCCAAGTCGGGGGTTTTAAGCAGTACTTC
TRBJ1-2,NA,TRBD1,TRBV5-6,CASSLEDRGGYGYTF,TGTGCCAGCAGCTTGGAGGACAGGGGAGGCTATGGCTACACCTTC
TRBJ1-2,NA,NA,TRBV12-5,CASGNNLGGGYGYTF,TGTGCTAGTGGGAATAACCTTGGCGGTGGGTATGGCTACACCTTC
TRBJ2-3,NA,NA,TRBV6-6,CASSRHGSEDTQYF,TGTGCCAGCAGCCGGCATGGTAGCGAGGATACGCAGTATTTT
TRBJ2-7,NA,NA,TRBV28,CASSLGAVTSYEQYF,TGTGCCAGCAGTTTAGGAGCGGTCACCTCCTACGAGCAGTACTTC
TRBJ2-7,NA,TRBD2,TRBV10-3,CAISESSRTSGARNIYEQYF,TGTGCCATCAGTGAGTCGAGCAGGACTAGCGGGGCGCGAAATATCTACGAGCAGTACTTC
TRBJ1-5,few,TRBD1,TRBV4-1,CASSPGQGADQPQHF,TGCGCCAGCAGCCCAGGTCAGGGGGCGGATCAGCCCCAGCATTTT
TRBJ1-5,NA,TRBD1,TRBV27,CASSTGQGLGNQPQHF,TGTGCCAGCAGTACCGGACAGGGGTTGGGCAATCAGCCCCAGCATTTT
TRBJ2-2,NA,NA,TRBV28,CASSYLRVAGELFF,TGTGCCAGCAGCTACCTCAGGGTGGCCGGGGAGCTGTTTTTT
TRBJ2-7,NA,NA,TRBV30,CAWSVGPSEQYF,TGTGCCTGGAGTGTAGGCCCTAGCGAGCAGTACTTC
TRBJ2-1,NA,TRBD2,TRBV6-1,CASSLGLAGNEQFF,TGTGCCAGCAGTTTGGGACTAGCGGGAAATGAGCAGTTCTTC
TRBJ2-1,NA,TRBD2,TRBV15,CATSNGRYNEQFF,TGTGCCACCAGCAACGGGAGGTACAATGAGCAGTTCTTC
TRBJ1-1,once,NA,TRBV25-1,CASSESLNTEAFF,TGTGCCAGCAGTGAATCTTTAAACACTGAAGCTTTCTTT
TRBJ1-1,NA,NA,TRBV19,CASSISRNTAFF,TGTGCCAGTAGTATATCCAGGAATACAGCTTTCTTT
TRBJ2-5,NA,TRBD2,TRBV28,CASRPSGRGETQYF,TGTGCCAGCAGGCCGAGCGGGAGAGGGGAGACCCAGTACTTC
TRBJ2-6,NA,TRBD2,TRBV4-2,CASSPSLGLAGGTTSGANVLTF,TGTGCCAGCAGCCCGAGCCTGGGACTAGCGGGAGGGACTACCTCTGGGGCCAACGTCCTGACTTTC
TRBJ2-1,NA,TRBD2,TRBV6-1,CASRRLAEGNEQFF,TGTGCCAGCCGGCGACTAGCGGAGGGGAATGAGCAGTTCTTC
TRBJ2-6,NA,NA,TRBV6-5,CASSVQGSGANVLTF,TGTGCCAGCAGCGTACAGGGATCTGGGGCCAACGTCCTGACTTTC
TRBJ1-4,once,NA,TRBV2,CASRKPSDEKLFF,TGTGCCAGCAGGAAACCCTCGGATGAAAAACTGTTTTTT
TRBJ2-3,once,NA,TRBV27,CASSWAGLDTQYF,TGTGCCAGCAGTTGGGCAGGACTAGATACGCAGTATTTT
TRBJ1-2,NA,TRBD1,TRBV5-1,CASSAQGQGSGGYTF,TGCGCCAGCAGCGCACAGGGACAGGGGTCGGGTGGCTACACCTTC
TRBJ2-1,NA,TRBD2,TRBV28,CASSLAGVGSGGFF,TGTGCCAGCAGTTTAGCGGGAGTTGGGTCTGGAGGATTCTTC